This TCR beta chain originates from a study of OX40 agonist ivuxolimab in advanced cancers. Study background: Patients undergoing dose escalation presented with hepatocellular carcinoma, melanoma, renal cell or head and neck cancer.

Study results and limitations: Clones of CD4+ and CD8+ blood T cells grew by week 6 at doses of 0.1 to 3.0 mg/kg. Antigen specificity remained undetermined for the expanded peripheral T cells.

This CDR3 has 16 residues. Germline V CDR1 and CDR2: SGHTA, FQGNSA. The ends lost 4 bases at V and 8 bases at J; junction bases unmatched: 7. Sequencing used immunoSEQ multiplex PCR; TCRdb keeps in-frame clones, though not all of them. The sample lists 100,000 or so clones, about nine tenths occurring once. Details on this clone: Its cognate antigen is unknown.

This TCR derives from an adult with an advanced solid tumor such as melanoma, head and neck, liver or kidney cancer. Sequencing used CD4+ or CD8+ T cells sorted from blood, obtained in a trial of the OX40 agonist ivuxolimab. The chain is built from TRBV7-2 and TRBJ2-1, with 14 bases matching TRBD2. This chain's CDR3 is CASSSSGTSGRHEQFF. In DNA form, the CDR3 reads TGTGCCAGCAGCTCCTCCGGGACTAGCGGGAGACATGAGCAGTTCTTC.